Each of the 27 T cell receptor beta chains below was sequenced from the same sample in a study of T cell clones after liver transplantation. Sequencing used immunoSEQ multiplex PCR; TCRdb keeps in-frame clones, though not all of them. The repertoire holds around 77,000 clones, with approximately 80% as singletons. Sequencing used CD4+ T cells from blood, obtained 12 months after liver transplant. These TCRs come from a human patient who received a liver transplant. Part of the T cell pool may stem from the graft donor.

The rearrangement uses TRBV6-1 and TRBJ2-2; D gene uncertain. Germline assignment: CDR1 MNHNS and CDR2 SASEGT. CDR3 size: 16 residues. V dropped 2 bases and J dropped 4 bases, with 14 bases sitting between them. CDR3 region: CASSELITLLTGELFF. The CDR3 DNA is TGTGCCAGCAGTGAACTTATCACTCTCCTCACCGGGGAGCTGTTTTTT.

The chain joins TRBV27 to TRBJ1-2; D is unresolved. Germline V lookup: CDR1 MNHEY, CDR2 SMNVEV (reference sequence). This CDR3 is built from 13 residues. Trimming took off 3 bases at V and 7 bases at J, with 12 bases between the two ends. The CDR3 DNA reads TGTGCCAGCAGTTTCCACAATTCGGGTGGCTACACCTTC. Translated, it gives CASSFHNSGGYTF.

The chain combines TRBV12-5 with TRBJ2-1; 7 positions agree with TRBD1. Per the germline V gene, CDR1 is LGHNT and CDR2 is FRNRAP. The CDR3 spans 16 residues. The J segment lost 0 bases and the V segment lost 7 bases, leaving 9 bases of the junction unmatched. The CDR3 DNA reads TGTGCTAGTGCCGACAGGACAGGCCTCTCCTACAATGAGCAGTTCTTC. Residues: CASADRTGLSYNEQFF. The whole variable domain, filled in from reference TRBV12-5 and TRBJ2-1, reads DARVTQTPRHKVTEMGQEVTMRCQPILGHNTVFWYRQTMMQGLELLAYFRNRAPLDDSGMPKDRFSAEMPDATLATLKIQPSEPRDSAVYFCASADRTGLSYNEQFFGPGTRLTVL.

The chain has TRBV18 and TRBJ2-7, with 8 bases aligning to TRBD1. The CDR3 consists of 17 residues. Germline V gene sequence: CDR1 KGHSH, CDR2 LQKENI. V gave up 3 bases and J gave up 5 bases; unmatched junction bases: 15. In nucleotides, the CDR3 is TGTGCCAGCTCACCCCGGGTCCCCCAGGGGGCAATCGACGAGCAGTACTTC. It encodes CASSPRVPQGAIDEQYF.

V is TRBV28 and J is TRBJ2-3; D is unclear. Per the germline V gene, CDR1 is MDHEN and CDR2 is SYDVKM. The CDR3 runs to 13 residues. Trimming stripped 7 bases from V and 3 bases from J, with 11 bases between. CDR3 amino acids: CASTQFGTDTQYF. The CDR3 DNA follows: TGTGCCAGCACCCAGTTCGGAACAGATACGCAGTATTTT.

The chain uses TRBV6-6 and TRBJ2-1, with D perhaps matching TRBD1 or TRBD2 (5 bases each). Germline assignment: CDR1 MNHNY and CDR2 SVGAGI (reference sequence). CDR3 length: 15 residues. Deletions cut 10 bases from V and 5 bases from J, with 21 bases between. CDR3 sequence reads: CATTLTRDRDNEQFF. CDR3 sequence (DNA): TGTGCCACCACCCTCACCCGGGACCGGGACAATGAGCAGTTCTTC.

The V gene is TRBV21-1, the J gene TRBJ1-3. TRBV21-1 is designated a pseudogene. The CDR3 runs to 16 residues. The CDR3 region has the DNA TGTGCCAGCGGCCCTCGTCGGGGGAGCTCTGGAAACACCATATATTTT. It specifies CASGPRRGSSGNTIYF.

The V call is TRBV27, the J call TRBJ1-2, with a possible D match to TRBD1 (5 bases). This CDR3 is 13 amino acids long. V was cut by 6 bases and J by 4 bases, with 12 bases left in between. The germline CDR1 and CDR2 sequences are MNHEY and SMNVEV (reference sequence). Here the CDR3 reads CASRRYRGYGYTF. The CDR3 nucleotides read TGTGCCAGCAGGCGGTATAGGGGCTATGGCTACACCTTC.

This clone was found once. This chain connects TRBV27 to TRBJ2-1; D is ambiguous. The germline V gene encodes CDR1 MNHEY and CDR2 SMNVEV (reference sequence). V lost 1 base and J lost 0, with 16 bases in between. The CDR3 is made up of 18 amino acids. The CDR3 is CASSLLGRSASSYNEQFF. The CDR3 DNA reads as TGTGCCAGCAGTTTATTAGGCCGGAGTGCGAGCTCCTACAATGAGCAGTTCTTC.

This chain connects TRBV28 to TRBJ1-2; 9 bases align to TRBD1. CDR3 length: 15 residues. CDR1 and CDR2 (germline): MDHEN, SYDVKM. V lost 5 bases and J lost 5; bases outside the gene matches: 9. The CDR3 here is CASSPGDRVRYGYTF. CDR3 nucleotide sequence: TGTGCCAGCAGTCCCGGGGACAGGGTACGATATGGCTACACCTTC.

The V and J genes are TRBV15 and TRBJ1-5; TRBD1 matches at 8 bases. Germline V gives CDR1 LNHNV, CDR2 YYDKDF (reference sequence). This CDR3 is 16 amino acids long. Trimming cost V 5 bases and J 1 base; bases outside gene matches: 7. CDR3 sequence reads: CATSPRTGKSNQPQHF. CDR3 sequence (DNA): TGTGCCACCAGCCCGAGGACAGGGAAAAGCAATCAGCCCCAGCATTTT.

The chain is built from TRBV27 and TRBJ2-3; D is unclear. The CDR3 is 13 residues long. Trimming took off 2 bases at V and 6 bases at J, with 9 bases between the two ends. Germline loops: CDR1 MNHEY, CDR2 SMNVEV (reference sequence). CDR3 coding DNA: TGTGCCAGCAGTTTACCCCGTCGGGATACGCAGTATTTT. It specifies CASSLPRRDTQYF.

This clone was detected a few times. The chain couples TRBV15 to TRBJ2-3; 9 positions match TRBD1. The V and J ends lost 6 bases and 2 bases, in that order; junction bases with no gene match: 3. The CDR3 is 14 amino acids. Germline-derived CDR1 and CDR2 are LNHNV and YYDKDF (reference sequence). The chain's CDR3 is CATSRDRATDTQYF. DNA for the CDR3: TGTGCCACCAGTCGGGACAGGGCCACAGATACGCAGTATTTT.

This clone was recorded many times. This chain joins TRBV19 and TRBJ2-1; D uncertain. CDR3 length: 14 amino acids. The V and J ends lost 7 bases and 6 bases respectively, with 16 bases between them. Germline loops: CDR1 LNHDA, CDR2 SQIVND (reference sequence). CDR3 DNA: TGTGCCAGTAAACTAAGGGTCGGTGGCAATGAGCAGTTCTTC. It encodes CASKLRVGGNEQFF.

The chain couples TRBV5-1 to TRBJ2-5; D may correspond to TRBD1 or TRBD2 (5 bases each). V was pared by 4 bases and J by 1 base, with 14 bases between. The CDR3 loop spans 15 amino acids. Germline V gene sequence: CDR1 SGHRS, CDR2 YFSETQ. The CDR3 DNA reads TGCGCCAGCAGCCCCGGGGCTGTCGCCCAAGAGACCCAGTACTTC. Translation gives CASSPGAVAQETQYF.

The chain has TRBV7-8 and TRBJ2-7; 8 positions agree with TRBD2. Germline CDR1 reads SGHVS; CDR2 reads FQNEAQ. This CDR3 region has 17 residues. The J segment lost 3 bases and the V segment lost 1 base, leaving 11 bases of the junction unmatched. CDR3 amino acids: CASSLGVQTSGRYEQYF. The CDR3 DNA is TGTGCCAGCAGCTTAGGTGTTCAAACTAGCGGACGCTACGAGCAGTACTTC. Complete variable domain (other parts from reference TRBV7-8 and TRBJ2-7): GAGVSQSPRYKVAKRGQDVALRCDPISGHVSLFWYQQALGQGPEFLTYFQNEAQLDKSGLPSDRFFAERPEGSVSTLKIQRTQQEDSAVYLCASSLGVQTSGRYEQYFGPGTRLTVT.

Concerning this clone: Other DNA sequences in the sample encode the same CDR3. This chain joins TRBV7-2 and TRBJ2-7; no definite D call. Trimming cost V 5 bases and J 0 bases, with 5 bases left between them. The CDR3 extends over 12 amino acids. CDR1 and CDR2 from the germline V gene are SGHTA and FQGNSA. CDR3 sequence reads: CASSLTSYEQYF. CDR3 DNA sequence: TGTGCCAGCAGCCTCACCTCCTACGAGCAGTACTTC.

The CDR3 nucleotides are TGTGCCAGCAGTTTAGCCCCCGAAGGCTACACCTTC. Its protein product is CASSLAPEGYTF. The J gene is TRBJ1-2, the V gene TRBV28; D is unresolved. Germline V gene data show CDR1 as MDHEN and CDR2 as SYDVKM. Trimming took off 2 bases at V and 8 bases at J, with 9 bases between the two ends. This CDR3 spans 12 amino acids.

CDR3 in amino acids: CASSFTGDEQYF. The CDR3 DNA reads as TGTGCCAGCAGCTTTACTGGCGACGAGCAGTACTTC. The chain uses TRBV7-8 and TRBJ2-7; D ambiguous. CDR1 and CDR2 (germline): SGHVS, FQNEAQ. This CDR3 is built from 12 residues. V lost 3 bases, J lost 5 bases, and 8 bases lay in between. Combining the CDR3 with reference TRBV7-8 and TRBJ2-7 gives the whole variable domain GAGVSQSPRYKVAKRGQDVALRCDPISGHVSLFWYQQALGQGPEFLTYFQNEAQLDKSGLPSDRFFAERPEGSVSTLKIQRTQQEDSAVYLCASSFTGDEQYFGPGTRLTVT.

The genes are TRBV15 and TRBJ2-3; TRBD1 aligns across 10 bases. J was trimmed by 5 bases and V by 0 bases; bases with no gene match: 8. Germline CDR1 LNHNV, CDR2 YYDKDF (reference sequence). The length of the CDR3 is 17 residues. In DNA, the CDR3 is TGTGCCACCAGCAGAGATGATCGGACAGGGGGATTAGATACGCAGTATTTT. Its protein product is CATSRDDRTGGLDTQYF.

This chain joins TRBV11-3 and TRBJ2-7; D is unresolved. CDR1 SGHNT and CDR2 YENEEA come from the germline V gene. V was pared by 3 bases and J by 7 bases, with 10 bases between. There are 12 residues in the CDR3. This chain's CDR3 is CASSLGPREQYF. In DNA form, the CDR3 reads TGTGCCAGCAGCTTGGGCCCTCGGGAGCAGTACTTC.

The V and J genes are TRBV29-1 and TRBJ2-7; D could derive from TRBD1 or TRBD2 (5 bases each). This CDR3 spans 12 amino acids. V lost 2 bases to trimming and J lost 9 bases, with 14 bases between them. Germline V gene data show CDR1 as SQVTM and CDR2 as ANQGSEA. This chain's CDR3 is CSVELQGEWQYF. The CDR3 DNA sequence: TGCAGCGTTGAATTGCAGGGAGAGTGGCAGTACTTC.

The rearrangement joins TRBV5-1 to TRBJ1-4; D is unresolved. The CDR3 spans 14 residues. V was shortened by 0 bases and J by 5 bases, with 8 bases between the two germline ends. Per the germline V gene, CDR1 is SGHRS and CDR2 is YFSETQ. The DNA of the CDR3 is TGCGCCAGCAGCTTGGGAAGTGGGAATGAAAAACTGTTTTTT. Amino acids: CASSLGSGNEKLFF.

The chain is built from TRBV2 and TRBJ2-5; perhaps TRBD1 as D (6 bases). CDR1 SNHLY and CDR2 FYNNEI come from the germline V gene. Trimming took 10 bases from V and 4 from J, leaving 10 bases between them. There are 11 residues in the CDR3. This CDR3 is CATNRVETQYF. The CDR3 nucleotides read TGTGCCACCAACAGGGTAGAGACCCAGTACTTC.

The chain couples TRBV7-3 to TRBJ2-1, with 10 bases matching TRBD1. CDR3 length: 15 amino acids. J was trimmed by 2 bases and V by 6 bases; bases with no gene match: 4. Germline-derived CDR1 and CDR2 are SGHTA and FQGTGA. CDR3 DNA sequence: TGTGCCAGCAGTTACGACAGGGGGCCCTACAATGAGCAGTTCTTC. This codes for CASSYDRGPYNEQFF. Supplemented by reference TRBV7-3 and TRBJ2-1, the full variable domain reads GAGVSQTPSNKVTEKGKYVELRCDPISGHTALYWYRQSLGQGPEFLIYFQGTGAADDSGLPNDRFFAVRPEGSVSTLKIQRTERGDSAVYLCASSYDRGPYNEQFFGPGTRLTVL.

The chain uses TRBV15 and TRBJ1-2; 7 positions agree with TRBD1. CDR1 is LNHNV and CDR2 is YYDKDF in the germline V gene (reference sequence). Unmatched junction bases numbered 17, after V lost 3 bases and J lost 7 bases. The CDR3 runs to 17 residues. The CDR3 sequence is CATSRREGGATLGGYTF. DNA of the CDR3: TGTGCCACCAGCAGGCGAGAAGGGGGCGCAACGTTAGGTGGCTACACCTTC. Supplemented by reference TRBV15 and TRBJ1-2, the full variable domain reads DAMVIQNPRYQVTQFGKPVTLSCSQTLNHNVMYWYQQKSSQAPKLLFHYYDKDFNNEADTPDNFQSRRPNTSFCFLDIRSPGLGDTAMYLCATSRREGGATLGGYTFGSGTRLTVV.

V usage is TRBV18 and J usage is TRBJ2-7, with 13 bases fitting TRBD2. The CDR3 runs to 14 residues. J gave up 3 bases and V 5 bases, and 1 base lay outside the gene matches. The germline gives CDR1 KGHSH, CDR2 LQKENI. This chain's CDR3 is CASSGTSGIYEQYF. The CDR3 DNA sequence: TGTGCCAGCTCAGGGACTAGCGGGATCTACGAGCAGTACTTC.